This TCR beta chain was sequenced in a study of technical replicates of blood from several donors (dated by TCRdb to the late 2010s). As concerns this clone: This clone's antigen is unknown. No base quality values were provided; no much bigger clone lies one nucleotide off.

The junction shows trimming of 0 bases on V and 4 bases on J, and the gene matches do not reach 18 bases of it. CDR1 and CDR2 are drawn from the germline V gene: MGHRA, YSYEKL. Including the terminal cysteine and phenylalanine, the CDR3 comprises 20 residues. Only the CDR3 region is kept as DNA, spanning 60 bases read in frame from base 1. The library was obtained by the immunoSEQ multiplex PCR assay. The table was pulled from immuneACCESS by TCRdb, which kept in-frame rearrangements only. Such tables lose some clones; where checked, under half of the loss comes from unresolved V genes, and the rest has no known cause. The sample table contains tens of thousands of clones; only one count was recorded for about 89% of them. The ten largest clones capture 0.35% to 0.5% of the sample.

Material for sequencing was T cells isolated from PBMCs. The source is a human donor in good health. The chain is encoded by TRBV4-1 joined to TRBJ1-5, with 7 middle bases fitting TRBD1. The CDR3 amino acid sequence is: CASSQESVLAFRQGNQPQHF. The DNA reads TGCGCCAGCAGCCAAGAAAGCGTTTTGGCCTTCCGACAGGGTAATCAGCCCCAGCATTTT.